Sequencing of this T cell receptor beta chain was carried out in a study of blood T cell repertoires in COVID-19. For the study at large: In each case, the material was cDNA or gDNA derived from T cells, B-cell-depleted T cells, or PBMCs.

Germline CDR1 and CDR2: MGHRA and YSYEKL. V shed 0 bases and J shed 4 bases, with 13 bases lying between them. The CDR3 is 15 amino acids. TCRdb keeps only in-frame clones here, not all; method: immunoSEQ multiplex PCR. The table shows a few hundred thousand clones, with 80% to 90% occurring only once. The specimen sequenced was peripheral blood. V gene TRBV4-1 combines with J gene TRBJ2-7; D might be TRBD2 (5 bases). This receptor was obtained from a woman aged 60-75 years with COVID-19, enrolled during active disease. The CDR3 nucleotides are TGCGCCAGCAGCCAAGATGGCCGGGGAGATTACGAGCAGTACTTC. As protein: CASSQDGRGDYEQYF.